This T cell receptor (beta chain) came from a study of T cells after yellow fever vaccination. Findings and limits, study-wide: There was a possibility that FACS-sorted repertoires contained abundant clonotypes contaminating from the bulk population. Relatively few clonotypes were ones that appeared in both CD4 and CD8 compartments. Clones that expanded after primary vaccination mostly reappeared after the booster (around 96% CD4, 80% to 90% CD8).

In the case of this clonotype: Its matching antigen is unknown.

Using its own MiXCR run on the 5' RACE reads, TCRdb lists one record per CDR3 protein. This sample carries approximately 110,000 distinct CDR3 sequences, roughly 8.4% of them seen once, and the ten largest clones take 25%. The CDR3 spans 13 residues. V was cut by 4 bases and J by 2 bases, with 9 bases left in between. Looked up from germline, CDR1 is SGHRS and CDR2 is YFSETQ. This sequence joins TRBV5-1 and TRBJ1-1; no clear D gene. Sequencing used CD8+ T cells sorted from PBMCs, obtained 45 days after the yellow fever booster vaccination. This clonotype was obtained from a man under 40 who received the YFV17D yellow fever vaccine. CDR3 sequence: CASSREGNTEAFF. The CDR3 region has the DNA TGCGCCAGCAGCCGGGAGGGTAACACTGAAGCTTTCTTT.